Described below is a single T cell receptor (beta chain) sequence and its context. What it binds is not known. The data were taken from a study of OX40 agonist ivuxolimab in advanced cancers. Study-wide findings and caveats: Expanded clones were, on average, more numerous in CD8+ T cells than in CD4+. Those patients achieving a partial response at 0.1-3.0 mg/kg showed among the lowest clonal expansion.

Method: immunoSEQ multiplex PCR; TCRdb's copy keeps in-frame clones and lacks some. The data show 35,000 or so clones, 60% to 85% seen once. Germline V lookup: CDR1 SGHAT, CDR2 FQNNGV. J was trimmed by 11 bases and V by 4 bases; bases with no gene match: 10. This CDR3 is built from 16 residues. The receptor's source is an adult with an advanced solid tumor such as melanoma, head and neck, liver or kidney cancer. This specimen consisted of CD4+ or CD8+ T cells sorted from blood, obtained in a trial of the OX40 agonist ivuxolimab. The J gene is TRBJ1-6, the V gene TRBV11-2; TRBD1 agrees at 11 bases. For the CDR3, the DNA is TGTGCCAGCAGCTCCAAGGACAGGGGGCTTTATGCACCCCTCCACTTT. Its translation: CASSSKDRGLYAPLHF.